This entry describes one T cell receptor (beta chain). The antigen remains unidentified. The data originate from a study of shared clonotypes between healthy human individuals. Whole-study findings and limits: Naive subsets tended to show greater estimated richness than memory subsets. Approximately 4.9% of naive CD4 clonotypes were shared across a handful of donors.

This CDR3 has 15 amino acids. V trimming: 5 bases; J trimming: 7 bases; junction bases outside the gene matches: 9. Germline lookup yields CDR1 SGHAT and CDR2 FQNNGV. Produced via immunoSEQ multiplex PCR; TCRdb's table is partial and in-frame only. Altogether about 1 million clones are present, under 80% being singletons, with the ten largest covering less than 1.5%. Sequencing used memory CD4+ T cells sorted from blood. Subset described: CD45RA-negative fraction. The receptor was isolated from a man in his late teens or twenties in good health. The V call is TRBV11-2, the J call TRBJ2-7; 12 bases fit TRBD2. The CDR3 region has the DNA TGTGCCAGCAGCCATGACCTAGCGGGAGGGCGGGAGCAGTACTTC. Its protein is CASSHDLAGGREQYF.